Below, 5 T cell receptor beta chains from the same sample are listed, as sequenced in a study of blood T cell repertoires in COVID-19. Method: immunoSEQ multiplex PCR; TCRdb's copy keeps in-frame clones and lacks some. The table shows over 350,000 clones, with about 86% occurring only once. The specimen sequenced was PBMCs or T cells enriched from blood (not recorded which). The receptors come from a woman between 45 and 65 years old who had recovered from COVID-19.

The V and J genes are TRBV2 and TRBJ1-2, with D unclear. Germline CDR1 is SNHLY and CDR2 is FYNNEI. The length of the CDR3 is 15 residues. V was clipped by 3 bases and J by 6 bases, with 17 bases between them. CDR3 in amino acids: CASSDKGRGLHGYTF. The DNA for the CDR3 is TGTGCCAGCAGTGATAAAGGGCGCGGGTTGCATGGCTACACCTTC.

The chain recombines TRBV11-2 with TRBJ2-7; 10 bases line up with TRBD1. Germline V gene data show CDR1 as SGHAT and CDR2 as FQNNGV. The trim removed 4 bases at V and 7 bases at J, leaving 10 bases unmatched. The CDR3 is made up of 15 amino acids. The CDR3 DNA follows: TGTGCCAGCAGCTCGTCCGGGACAGGGGTTTATGAGCAGTACTTC. It encodes CASSSSGTGVYEQYF.

This rearrangement joins TRBV30 to TRBJ1-5, with 10 bases identical to TRBD1. Germline CDR1 is GTSNPN and CDR2 is SVGIG (reference sequence). Trimming cost V 5 bases and J 6 bases; bases outside gene matches: 7. There are 14 residues in the CDR3. The CDR3 region is CAWGTGAARQPQHF. For the CDR3, the DNA is TGTGCCTGGGGGACAGGGGCGGCTCGTCAGCCCCAGCATTTT. The whole variable domain, filled in from reference TRBV30 and TRBJ1-5, reads SQTIHQWPATLVQPVGSPLSLECTVEGTSNPNLYWYRQAAGRGLQLLFYSVGIGQISSEVPQNLSASRPQDRQFILSSKKLLLSDSGFYLCAWGTGAARQPQHFGDGTRLSIL.

This chain joins TRBV19 and TRBJ1-6; no clear D. V was shortened by 3 bases and J by 8 bases, with 11 bases between the two germline ends. Germline CDR1 LNHDA, CDR2 SQIVND (reference sequence). The CDR3 extends over 14 amino acids. The CDR3 region is CASSIRQEDSPLHF. CDR3 coding DNA: TGTGCCAGTAGTATCCGGCAGGAGGATTCACCCCTCCACTTT.

The rearrangement links TRBV27 to TRBJ2-6; D is ambiguous. The CDR3 length is 16 residues. V gave up 5 bases and J gave up 1 base, with 12 bases separating them. In germline, CDR1 is MNHEY, CDR2 SMNVEV (reference sequence). This CDR3 is CASSPRVTSGANVLTF. The CDR3 nucleotides are TGTGCCAGCAGTCCTCGGGTGACTTCTGGGGCCAACGTCCTGACTTTC.